This TCR beta chain was found in a study of blood T cell repertoires in COVID-19. For the study at large: Whether acute or convalescent, the COVID-19 samples came from the United States, Italy and Spain. The analysed material was cDNA or gDNA that came from T cells, B-cell-depleted T cells, or PBMCs.

Germline V lookup: CDR1 SNHLY, CDR2 FYNNEI. The CDR3 loop spans 15 amino acids. V lost 4 bases and J lost 1; bases outside the gene matches: 4. Repertoires were generated with immunoSEQ multiplex PCR, while TCRdb's copy carries only in-frame clones and drops some. Of some 45,000 clones listed, about 89% are singletons. This chain connects TRBV2 to TRBJ2-5; 9 bases align to TRBD2. The material sequenced was peripheral blood. The receptor was isolated from a man between 70 and 80 years old with active COVID-19. CDR3: CASSVKRGVQETQYF. The CDR3 region has the DNA TGTGCCAGCAGTGTGAAGCGGGGGGTCCAAGAGACCCAGTACTTC.